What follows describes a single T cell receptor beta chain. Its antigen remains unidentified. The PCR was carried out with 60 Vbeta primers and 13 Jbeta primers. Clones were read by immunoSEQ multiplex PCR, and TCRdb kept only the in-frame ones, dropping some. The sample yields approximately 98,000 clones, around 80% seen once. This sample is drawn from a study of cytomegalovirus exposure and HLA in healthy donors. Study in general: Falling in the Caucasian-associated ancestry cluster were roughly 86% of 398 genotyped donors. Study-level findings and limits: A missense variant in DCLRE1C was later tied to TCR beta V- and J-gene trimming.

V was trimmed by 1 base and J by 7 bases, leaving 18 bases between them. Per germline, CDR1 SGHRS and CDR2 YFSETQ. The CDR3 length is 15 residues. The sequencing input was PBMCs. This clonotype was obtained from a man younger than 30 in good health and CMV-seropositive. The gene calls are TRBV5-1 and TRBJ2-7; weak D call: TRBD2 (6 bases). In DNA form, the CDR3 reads TGCGCCAGCAGCTTGTTTGCGGAGGGGTCTTATGAGCAGTACTTC. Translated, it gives CASSLFAEGSYEQYF.